The clone carrying this T cell receptor (beta chain) has a handful of counts. Its specificity is not known. The CDR3 totals 14 residues. The germline CDR1 and CDR2 sequences are LGHDT and YNNKEL (reference sequence). This specimen belongs to a study of blood T cells in healthy people across ages. The study's findings and limits: PBMCs went unsorted, and a conclusive naive versus antigen-experienced comparison was therefore prevented. Measured against age, TCR beta diversity per million T cells decreased in a roughly linear manner.

Primers used in a second PCR of about 6 to 11 cycles were a sample-barcoded 5' primer and a J-beta primer mix. TCRdb re-called the 5' RACE reads with MiXCR, one entry per CDR3 protein. The sample contains 900,000 to 950,000 distinct CDR3 sequences, about 28% of which appear only once. The same data also went into a second study, on T cells of mothers and their children. As reported in that work: A primer called M1S, used in the second PCR, added sample barcodes and 2-4 random nucleotides.

The chain carries TRBV3-1 and TRBJ2-4, with TRBD1 identical over 8 bases. The J call may be faulty, since TRBJ2-7 better matches the DNA end. The receptor was isolated from a woman in her thirties or forties in good health. The sample was blood. The CDR3 spells CASSRRTGNDEQYF. CDR3 nucleotide sequence: TGTGCCAGCAGCCGGAGGACAGGGAACGACGAGCAGTACTTC.